Shown below are 28 T cell receptor beta chains from a single sample sequenced in a study of cytomegalovirus exposure and HLA in healthy donors. The PCR was carried out with 60 Vbeta primers and 13 Jbeta primers. Clones were sequenced by immunoSEQ multiplex PCR, and TCRdb holds only the in-frame ones, with some missing. The sample records 150,000 or so clones, more than 60% being singletons. Sequenced material: PBMCs. These receptors all stem from a man aged 18 to 29 in good health and CMV-seropositive.

Comments on this clone: A junction boundary mismatches the germline segment, possibly from a read error. This sequence joins TRBV10-1 and TRBJ1-1, with D possibly matching TRBD1 (5 bases). Germline V gene data show CDR1 as WNHNN and CDR2 as SYGVQD (reference sequence). This CDR3 has 14 amino acids. CDR3 amino acids: CTSSETTVNTEAFF. CDR3 DNA sequence: TGCACCAGCAGTGAGACGACAGTGAACACTGAAGCTTTCTTT.

This clone has just a few counts. The chain links TRBV6-6 to TRBJ2-7; 8 bases agree with TRBD1. CDR3 size: 14 residues. Germline CDR1 MNHNY, CDR2 SVGAGI (reference sequence). Trimming at V came to 6 bases and at J to 0 bases, leaving 4 bases not matched to a gene. The CDR3 is CASRRTGISYEQYF. The CDR3 DNA sequence: TGTGCCAGCAGGCGGACAGGGATCTCCTACGAGCAGTACTTC.

Comment on this clone: The same CDR3 can be traced to other DNA sequences in this sample. The chain joins TRBV18 to TRBJ2-3; D is ambiguous. Germline loops: CDR1 KGHSH, CDR2 LQKENI. The CDR3 consists of 12 residues. V lost 6 bases to trimming and J lost 0 bases, with 4 bases between them. As DNA, the CDR3 is TGTGCCAGCTCTACTAGCACAGATACGCAGTATTTT. This translates into CASSTSTDTQYF.

The chain links TRBV4-1 to TRBJ2-7, with 12 bases aligning to TRBD1. The CDR3 is 15 residues long. Trimming at V came to 3 bases and at J to 5 bases, leaving 5 bases not matched to a gene. CDR1 is MGHRA, CDR2 YSYEKL, per germline. Written as DNA, the CDR3 is TGCGCCAGCAGCCATCACGGGACAGGGGGCAACGAGCAGTACTTC. As protein: CASSHHGTGGNEQYF.

The chain combines TRBV4-1 with TRBJ2-1, with D unclear. CDR1 is MGHRA, CDR2 YSYEKL, per germline. The V and J ends lost 2 bases and 0 bases respectively, with 11 bases between them. This CDR3 contains 16 residues. As DNA, the CDR3 is TGCGCCAGCAGCCAACCCCAGGAAAGCTCCTACAATGAGCAGTTCTTC. It encodes CASSQPQESSYNEQFF.

The chain recombines TRBV28 with TRBJ2-7; 7 bases agree with TRBD1. J was trimmed by 4 bases and V by 1 base; bases with no gene match: 4. The CDR3 loop spans 14 amino acids. Germline CDR1 MDHEN, CDR2 SYDVKM. The CDR3 nucleotides read TGTGCCAGCAGTTTATTCAGGGGGAGTTACGAGCAGTACTTC. Translating gives CASSLFRGSYEQYF.

The chain couples TRBV18 to TRBJ2-1; 9 bases align to TRBD2. The germline CDR1 and CDR2 sequences are KGHSH and LQKENI. J lost 5 bases, V lost 3 bases, and 5 bases had no gene match. This CDR3 contains 15 residues. The CDR3 is CASSPLAGRHNEQFF. CDR3 coding DNA: TGTGCCAGCTCACCGCTAGCGGGACGACACAATGAGCAGTTCTTC. The variable domain in full, with the rest retrieved from reference TRBV18 and TRBJ2-1, is NAGVMQNPRHLVRRRGQEARLRCSPMKGHSHVYWYRQLPEEGLKFMVYLQKENIIDESGMPKERFSAEFPKEGPSILRIQQVVRGDSAAYFCASSPLAGRHNEQFFGPGTRLTVL.

The V and J genes are TRBV7-3 and TRBJ2-2; 14 bases are a match to TRBD2. Per the germline V gene, CDR1 is SGHTA and CDR2 is FQGTGA. The CDR3 length is 16 residues. V lost 3 bases to trimming and J lost 7 bases; unmatched junction nucleotides: 4. CDR3 amino acids: CASSLGLAGADGELFF. In DNA form, the CDR3 reads TGTGCCAGCAGCTTGGGACTAGCGGGAGCGGACGGGGAGCTGTTTTTT. Supplemented by reference TRBV7-3 and TRBJ2-2, the full variable domain reads GAGVSQTPSNKVTEKGKYVELRCDPISGHTALYWYRQSLGQGPEFLIYFQGTGAADDSGLPNDRFFAVRPEGSVSTLKIQRTERGDSAVYLCASSLGLAGADGELFFGEGSRLTVL.

The chain combines TRBV9 with TRBJ2-2; 10 bases map to TRBD2. From germline, CDR1 is SGDLS and CDR2 YYNGEE. After removal of 3 bases from V and 3 bases from J, the junction contained 2 bases not matched to a gene. The CDR3 has 15 amino acids. CDR3 in amino acids: CASSGGLADTGELFF. CDR3 DNA: TGTGCCAGCAGCGGAGGACTAGCGGACACCGGGGAGCTGTTTTTT.

V gene TRBV19 combines with J gene TRBJ2-7, with TRBD1 matching over 7 bases. Trimming removed 1 base from V and 0 bases from J; junction bases left unmatched: 0. Germline V lookup: CDR1 LNHDA, CDR2 SQIVND (reference sequence). The CDR3 has 14 residues. The CDR3 nucleotides are TGTGCCAGTAGTATAGGACAGGGCTCCTACGAGCAGTACTTC. This codes for CASSIGQGSYEQYF. The full variable domain, rest sourced from reference TRBV19 and TRBJ2-7, is DGGITQSPKYLFRKEGQNVTLSCEQNLNHDAMYWYRQDPGQGLRLIYYSQIVNDFQKGDIAEGYSVSREKKESFPLTVTSAQKNPTAFYLCASSIGQGSYEQYFGPGTRLTVT.

The chain joins TRBV10-2 to TRBJ1-2; TRBD1 matches 10 bases. V gave up 6 bases and J gave up 6 bases; unmatched junction bases: 13. CDR1 and CDR2 from the germline V gene are WSHSY and SAAADI. The CDR3 loop spans 16 amino acids. The DNA of the CDR3 is TGCGCCAGCAGGCCGGGACAGGGGAAACCGGCGGATGGCTACACCTTC. Residues: CASRPGQGKPADGYTF.

This chain links TRBV27 with TRBJ2-7; 10 positions match TRBD1. CDR3 length: 15 amino acids. CDR1 is MNHEY, CDR2 SMNVEV, per germline (reference sequence). Trimming at V came to 1 base and at J to 4 bases, leaving 4 bases not matched to a gene. The CDR3 loop reads CASSLWPGQGYEQYF. The CDR3 DNA is TGTGCCAGCAGTTTATGGCCGGGACAGGGGTACGAGCAGTACTTC.

The chain employs TRBV9 and TRBJ2-7; D may be TRBD2 (6 bases). Germline V gene lookup returns CDR1 SGDLS and CDR2 YYNGEE. V gave up 3 bases and J gave up 3 bases, with 16 bases separating them. The CDR3 contains 15 residues. Here the CDR3 reads CASSASDWRDYEQYF. The CDR3, as DNA: TGTGCCAGCAGCGCCTCTGACTGGCGGGACTACGAGCAGTACTTC.

The V call is TRBV30, the J call TRBJ1-5; the match to TRBD1 covers 8 bases. The CDR3 runs 16 residues. From germline, CDR1 is GTSNPN and CDR2 SVGIG (reference sequence). J gave up 7 bases and V 7 bases, and 18 bases lay outside the gene matches. The CDR3 bases are TGTGCCTACTCGAATCCGGAACAGGGGGTCGGACAGCCCCAGCATTTT. Its translation: CAYSNPEQGVGQPQHF.

This clone was counted between two and nine times. The chain joins TRBV5-5 to TRBJ1-5; no firm D call. Trimming cost V 2 bases and J 5 bases, with 8 bases left between them. Germline-derived CDR1 and CDR2 are SGHKS and YYEKEE (reference sequence). This CDR3 is built from 13 residues. The CDR3: CASSFNEDQPQHF. CDR3 in DNA: TGTGCCAGCAGCTTTAACGAGGATCAGCCCCAGCATTTT.

The chain recombines TRBV5-6 with TRBJ2-1; possibly TRBD2 for D (5 bases). There are 15 residues in the CDR3. Germline values: CDR1 SGHDT, CDR2 YYEEEE. The ends were cut back, 1 base at V and 5 bases at J, with 13 bases in the middle. CDR3 sequence: CASSLLYRGDNEQFF. The CDR3 region has the DNA TGTGCCAGCAGCTTGTTGTATCGGGGTGACAATGAGCAGTTCTTC.

The J gene is TRBJ2-5, the V gene TRBV28, with 9 bases identical to TRBD1. With V trimmed by 5 bases and J by 1 base, 5 bases remained unmatched. In germline, CDR1 is MDHEN, CDR2 SYDVKM. There are 15 residues in the CDR3. The CDR3 DNA reads TGTGCCAGCAGTACGGGACAGGGAGTCCAAGAGACCCAGTACTTC. Translating gives CASSTGQGVQETQYF.

The chain carries TRBV14 and TRBJ2-7; D possibly corresponds to TRBD2 (5 bases). The ends were cut back, 4 bases at V and 2 bases at J, with 15 bases in the middle. The CDR3 runs 15 residues. Germline CDR1 is SGHDN and CDR2 is FVKESK. In nucleotides, the CDR3 is TGTGCCAGCAGCCCACAGTATGGAGGTCCCTACGAGCAGTACTTC. It codes for CASSPQYGGPYEQYF.

The V call is TRBV4-1, the J call TRBJ2-2, with TRBD1 as a possible D gene (5 bases). Germline CDR1 and CDR2: MGHRA and YSYEKL. With 2 bases removed from V and 3 bases from J, the gap between germline ends came to 10 bases. This CDR3 is built from 15 residues. CDR3 region: CASSQLPRDTGELFF. CDR3 coding DNA: TGCGCCAGCAGCCAACTCCCCAGGGACACCGGGGAGCTGTTTTTT.

There are a few counts of this clone. This sequence joins TRBV5-1 and TRBJ1-2; 7 bases line up with TRBD1. Germline CDR1 and CDR2: SGHRS and YFSETQ. The length of the CDR3 is 12 residues. V gave up 2 bases and J gave up 8 bases; unmatched junction bases: 3. The CDR3 sequence is CASSFEGGGYTF. For the CDR3, the DNA is TGCGCCAGCAGCTTTGAAGGGGGCGGCTACACCTTC.

V is TRBV15 and J is TRBJ1-2, with 8 bases lining up with TRBD1. CDR3 size: 15 residues. Germline V gene data show CDR1 as LNHNV and CDR2 as YYDKDF (reference sequence). The trim removed 8 bases at V and 4 bases at J, leaving 12 bases unmatched. CDR3 amino acids: CATSEPGQETYGYTF. Here the CDR3 DNA reads TGTGCCACCTCCGAGCCGGGACAGGAAACCTATGGCTACACCTTC.

This clone was seen once. The rearrangement uses TRBV9 and TRBJ2-1; no firm D call. The CDR3 runs 15 residues. V was shortened by 0 bases and J by 0 bases, with 7 bases between the two germline ends. CDR1 SGDLS and CDR2 YYNGEE come from the germline V gene. In DNA form, the CDR3 reads TGTGCCAGCAGCGTAGATCCAAACTCCTACAATGAGCAGTTCTTC. This encodes CASSVDPNSYNEQFF.

The V gene is TRBV19, the J gene TRBJ2-7; no clear D gene. This CDR3 has 13 amino acids. Per germline, CDR1 LNHDA and CDR2 SQIVND (reference sequence). Trimming stripped 5 bases from V and 6 bases from J, with 14 bases between. CDR3 protein: CASSFDFLSEQYF. The CDR3 nucleotides are TGTGCCAGTAGTTTTGATTTCCTATCCGAGCAGTACTTC.

The chain has TRBV6-6 and TRBJ1-1; D uncertain. In germline, CDR1 is MNHNY, CDR2 SVGAGI (reference sequence). This CDR3 is 13 amino acids long. V dropped 0 bases and J dropped 5 bases, with 7 bases sitting between them. The CDR3 nucleotides are TGTGCCAGCAGTTACTCCGAGGGTACTGAAGCTTTCTTT. Amino acids: CASSYSEGTEAFF.

This clone has a handful of counts. V and J are TRBV25-1 and TRBJ1-4, with TRBD1 matching 8 bases. Trimming at V came to 4 bases and at J to 6 bases, leaving 4 bases not matched to a gene. The CDR3 runs 14 residues. CDR1 is MGHDK, CDR2 SYGVNS, per germline. CDR3 protein: CASSGTGSYEKLFF. Here the CDR3 DNA reads TGTGCCAGCAGTGGGACAGGGAGTTATGAAAAACTGTTTTTT.

This clone appeared a single time. In DNA, the CDR3 is TGTGCCAGCAGCTTAGTAGGTTCGGGGGGAATTGCGTGGAACACTGAAGCTTTCTTT. Translation: CASSLVGSGGIAWNTEAFF. The V gene is TRBV11-2, the J gene TRBJ1-1; a possible D gene is TRBD1 (5 bases). There are 19 residues in the CDR3. V lost 1 base, J lost 1 base, and 22 bases lay in between. From germline, CDR1 is SGHAT and CDR2 FQNNGV.

This clone was counted only a few times. The rearrangement links TRBV7-9 to TRBJ1-5, with 8 nucleotides matching TRBD1. The J segment lost 5 bases and the V segment lost 4 bases, leaving 16 bases of the junction unmatched. The CDR3 spans 18 residues. The germline V gene encodes CDR1 SEHNR and CDR2 FQNEAQ (reference sequence). The CDR3: CASSSDFGQGARDQPQHF. CDR3 nucleotide sequence: TGTGCCAGCAGCTCCGACTTTGGCCAGGGGGCGAGGGATCAGCCCCAGCATTTT.

This chain uses TRBV5-4 with TRBJ2-7; D is uncertain. The CDR3 extends over 13 amino acids. The germline gives CDR1 SGHNT, CDR2 YYREEE (reference sequence). V was shortened by 2 bases and J by 1 base, with 7 bases between the two germline ends. CDR3 sequence reads: CASSLSASYEQYF. The CDR3 nucleotides are TGTGCCAGCAGCTTAAGCGCATCCTACGAGCAGTACTTC.